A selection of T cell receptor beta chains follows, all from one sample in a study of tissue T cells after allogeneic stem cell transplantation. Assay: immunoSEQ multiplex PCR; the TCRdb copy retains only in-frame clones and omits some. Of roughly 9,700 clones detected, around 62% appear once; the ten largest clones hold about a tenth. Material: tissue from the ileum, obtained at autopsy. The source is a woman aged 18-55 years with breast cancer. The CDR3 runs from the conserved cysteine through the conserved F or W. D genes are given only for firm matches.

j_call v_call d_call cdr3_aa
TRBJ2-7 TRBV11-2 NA CASSLSPDTTYEQYF
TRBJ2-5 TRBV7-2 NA CASSLGRRQETQYF
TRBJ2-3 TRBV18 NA CASSPWGGSTDTQYF
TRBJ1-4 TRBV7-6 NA CASSTGSEKLFF
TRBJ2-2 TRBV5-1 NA CASRGPRPAGELFF
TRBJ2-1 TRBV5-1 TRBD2 CASSGGTSGGASKFF
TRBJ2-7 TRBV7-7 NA CASSPEPYSYEQYF
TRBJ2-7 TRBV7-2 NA CASSLWDGTREQYF
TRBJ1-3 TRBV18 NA CASSPITHTGNTIYF
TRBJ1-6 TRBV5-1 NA CASSLGRGYSPLHF
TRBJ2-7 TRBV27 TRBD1 CASSPNPTGLEQYF
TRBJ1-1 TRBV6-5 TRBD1 CASSLRQGLNTEAFF
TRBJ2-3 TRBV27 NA CASSILGELGKDTQYF
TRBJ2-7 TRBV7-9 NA CASSPAVEVERPYEQYF
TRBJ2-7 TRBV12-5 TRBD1 CASRDRRAYEQYF
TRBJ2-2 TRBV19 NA CASTLSGTTTGELFF
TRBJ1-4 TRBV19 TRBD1 CASSPRTGGNPTNEKLFF
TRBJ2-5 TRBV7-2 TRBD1 CASSLDRVLRETQYF
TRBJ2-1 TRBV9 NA CASSPRDRTYNEQFF
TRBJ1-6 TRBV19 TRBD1 CASSITGAAPLHF
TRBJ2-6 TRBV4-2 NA CASSPRTVGGFSGANVLTF
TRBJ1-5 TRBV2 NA CASSWNSNQPQHF
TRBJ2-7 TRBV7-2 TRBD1 CASSFLPGTGIYEQYF
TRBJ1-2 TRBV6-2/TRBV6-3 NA CASSFSLADTTNYGYTF
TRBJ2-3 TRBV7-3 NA CASSFGASTDTQYF
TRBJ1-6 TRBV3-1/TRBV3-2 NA CASSQVSGGGTNSPLHF
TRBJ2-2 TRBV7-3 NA CASSATAGELFF
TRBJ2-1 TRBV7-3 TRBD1 CASSKGQGTYNEQFF
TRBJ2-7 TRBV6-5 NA CASSYWVGGPGEQYF
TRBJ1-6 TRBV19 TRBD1 CASSAGTGDGPLHF
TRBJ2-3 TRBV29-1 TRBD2 CSVESGLAPLTTDTQYF
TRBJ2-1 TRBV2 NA CASSEAGRSYNEQFF
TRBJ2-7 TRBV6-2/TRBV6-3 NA CASSYVGGTYEQYF
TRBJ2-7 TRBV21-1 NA CASSKCGTKPYEQYF
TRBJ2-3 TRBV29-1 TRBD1 CSVKGASGTDTQYF
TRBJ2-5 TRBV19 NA CASRPLGGGETQYF
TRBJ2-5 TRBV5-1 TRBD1 CASSRGQGLMYQETQYF
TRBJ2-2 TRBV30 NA CAWSRAGELFF
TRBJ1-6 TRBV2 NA CASSANSPLHF
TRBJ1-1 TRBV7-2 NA CASSAQRDTEAFF
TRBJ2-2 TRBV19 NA CASPNRETGELFF
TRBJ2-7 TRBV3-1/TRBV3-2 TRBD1 CASSQAVGKGPVTGAYEQYF
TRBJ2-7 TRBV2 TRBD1 CATLRGTGAYEQYF
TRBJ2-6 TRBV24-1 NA CATSEAGANVLTF
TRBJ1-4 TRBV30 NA CAWSPEVGKLFF
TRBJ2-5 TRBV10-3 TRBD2 CATSIQAGAGGETQYF
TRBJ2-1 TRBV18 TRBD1 CASSPLTGENEQFF
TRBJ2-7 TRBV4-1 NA CASSQIQGYEQYF
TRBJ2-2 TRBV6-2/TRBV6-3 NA CASSYPPFERPNTGELFF
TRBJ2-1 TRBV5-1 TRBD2 CASSAASGGYNEQFF